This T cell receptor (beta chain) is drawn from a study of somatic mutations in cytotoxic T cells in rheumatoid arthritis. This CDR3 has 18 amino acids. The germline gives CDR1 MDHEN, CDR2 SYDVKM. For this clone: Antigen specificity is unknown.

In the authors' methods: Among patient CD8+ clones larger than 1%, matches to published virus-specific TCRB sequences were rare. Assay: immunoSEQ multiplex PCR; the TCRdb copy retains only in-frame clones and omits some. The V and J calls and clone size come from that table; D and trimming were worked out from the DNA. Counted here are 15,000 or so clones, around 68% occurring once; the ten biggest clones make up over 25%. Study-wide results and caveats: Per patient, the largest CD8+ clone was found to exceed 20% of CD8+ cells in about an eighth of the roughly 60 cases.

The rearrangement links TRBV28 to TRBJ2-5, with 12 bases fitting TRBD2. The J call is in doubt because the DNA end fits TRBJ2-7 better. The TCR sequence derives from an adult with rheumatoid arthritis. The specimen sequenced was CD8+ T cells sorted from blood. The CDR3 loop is CASSLLASGGAKADEQYF. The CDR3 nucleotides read TGTGCCAGCAGCCTCCTAGCTAGCGGGGGGGCAAAGGCTGACGAGCAGTACTTC.